The 3 T cell receptor beta chains below all came from one sample that was sequenced in a study of memory CD4+ T cells and cytomegalovirus serostatus. The sort gate was single viable CD3+CD4+CD8-CD45RO+ cells for memory CD4+ T cells. Sequencing was performed with immunoSEQ multiplex PCR; in TCRdb, only in-frame clones are kept and a portion is missing. The sample lists tens of thousands of clones, around 83% occurring once. The sample was memory CD4+ T cells from blood. Receptors were obtained from an adult in good health and CMV-seropositive.

The chain uses TRBV5-1 and TRBJ2-2; D assignment may be TRBD1 or TRBD2 (5 bases each). Germline V gene data show CDR1 as SGHRS and CDR2 as YFSETQ. The CDR3 contains 13 residues. V gave up 6 bases and J gave up 3 bases, with 9 bases separating them. This chain's CDR3 is CASTWDDTGELFF. CDR3 DNA sequence: TGCGCCAGCACTTGGGACGACACCGGGGAGCTGTTTTTT. Combining the CDR3 with reference TRBV5-1 and TRBJ2-2 gives the whole variable domain KAGVTQTPRYLIKTRGQQVTLSCSPISGHRSVSWYQQTPGQGLQFLFEYFSETQRNKGNFPGRFSGRQFSNSRSEMNVSTLELGDSALYLCASTWDDTGELFFGEGSRLTVL.

The rearrangement links TRBV10-3 to TRBJ1-3, with a possible D match to TRBD1 (6 bases). Germline loops: CDR1 ENHRY, CDR2 SYGVKD. This CDR3 comprises 16 residues. Trimming removed 5 bases from V and 0 bases from J, with 14 bases in between. CDR3 in amino acids: CAISTRQAGSGNTIYF. As DNA, the CDR3 is TGTGCCATCAGTACCCGACAGGCGGGCTCTGGAAACACCATATATTTT.

The chain combines TRBV7-2 with TRBJ1-2; possible D gene TRBD1, 5 bases. V lost 5 bases to trimming and J lost 4 bases, with 14 bases between them. This CDR3 is built from 14 residues. The germline V gene has CDR1 SGHTA and CDR2 FQGNSA. This CDR3 is CASSQDRTGYGYTF. For the CDR3, the DNA is TGTGCCAGCAGCCAAGACAGAACCGGCTATGGCTACACCTTC. Based on the CDR3 plus reference TRBV7-2 and TRBJ1-2, the full variable domain is GAGVSQSPSNKVTEKGKDVELRCDPISGHTALYWYRQSLGQGLEFLIYFQGNSAPDKSGLPSDRFSAERTGGSVSTLTIQRTQQEDSAVYLCASSQDRTGYGYTFGSGTRLTVV.